Each of the 9 T cell receptor beta chains below was sequenced from the same sample in a study of cytomegalovirus exposure and HLA in healthy donors. Sequencing was performed with immunoSEQ multiplex PCR; in TCRdb, only in-frame clones are kept and a portion is missing. Of roughly 56,000 clones listed, more than 90% are singletons. Sequenced: PBMCs. These receptors were taken from a man between 18 and 29 years old in good health and CMV-seronegative.

CDR3 amino acids: CASSSGEGESYTF. CDR3 DNA sequence: TGTGCCAGCAGCTCCGGGGAGGGGGAAAGCTACACCTTC. The V gene is TRBV7-3, the J gene TRBJ1-2; D may be TRBD1 (6 bases). The CDR3 has 13 residues. From germline, CDR1 is SGHTA and CDR2 FQGTGA. V was clipped by 4 bases and J by 9 bases, with 15 bases between them.

CDR3 in DNA: TGTGCCAGCTCACCGGTCAGGGGCGCAGATACGCAGTATTTT. Its protein product is CASSPVRGADTQYF. This chain joins TRBV18 and TRBJ2-3; possibly TRBD1 for D (6 bases). The ends were cut back, 3 bases at V and 4 bases at J, with 11 bases in the middle. The germline gives CDR1 KGHSH, CDR2 LQKENI. This CDR3 spans 14 amino acids.

The chain employs TRBV7-9 and TRBJ2-5; 12 nucleotides agree with TRBD1. Germline V gene sequence: CDR1 SEHNR, CDR2 FQNEAQ (reference sequence). With 4 bases clipped from V and 5 bases from J, the junction kept 8 bases outside the gene matches. The CDR3 is made up of 16 amino acids. CDR3 amino acids: CASSSRDRGRWETQYF. CDR3 in DNA: TGTGCCAGCAGCTCTAGGGACAGGGGGCGATGGGAGACCCAGTACTTC. The full variable domain, its missing parts supplied by reference TRBV7-9 and TRBJ2-5, is DTGVSQNPRHKITKRGQNVTFRCDPISEHNRLYWYRQTLGQGPEFLTYFQNEAQLEKSRLLSDRFSAERPKGSFSTLEIQRTEQGDSAMYLCASSSRDRGRWETQYFGPGTRLLVL.

The chain uses TRBV28 and TRBJ2-1; 7 positions match TRBD2. Trimming removed 2 bases from V and 7 bases from J; junction bases left unmatched: 5. This CDR3 has 14 amino acids. Germline loops: CDR1 MDHEN, CDR2 SYDVKM. DNA for the CDR3: TGTGCCAGCAGTTTAGCGGGAGTTTTTAATGAGCAGTTCTTC. Its protein product is CASSLAGVFNEQFF.

V and J are TRBV5-1 and TRBJ2-5; no firm D call. V was cut by 0 bases and J by 3 bases, with 3 bases left in between. Germline V CDR1 and CDR2: SGHRS, YFSETQ. This CDR3 contains 12 residues. CDR3 nucleotide sequence: TGCGCCAGCAGCTTGGCCAAAGAGACCCAGTACTTC. Translation: CASSLAKETQYF.

The rearrangement uses TRBV18 and TRBJ2-6; D perhaps matches TRBD1 (5 bases). There are 15 residues in the CDR3. The germline V gene has CDR1 KGHSH and CDR2 LQKENI. The V end was cut by 3 bases, the J end by 1 base, with 7 bases between. CDR3: CASSPTESGANVLTF. The CDR3 DNA reads as TGTGCCAGCTCACCGACAGAGTCTGGGGCCAACGTCCTGACTTTC. Full variable domain (outside the CDR3, taken from reference TRBV18 and TRBJ2-6): NAGVMQNPRHLVRRRGQEARLRCSPMKGHSHVYWYRQLPEEGLKFMVYLQKENIIDESGMPKERFSAEFPKEGPSILRIQQVVRGDSAAYFCASSPTESGANVLTFGAGSRLTVL.

This chain connects TRBV28 to TRBJ2-1, with D unclear. The CDR3 totals 14 residues. The V gene's germline CDR1 is MDHEN and CDR2 SYDVKM. The V end lost 5 bases, the J end lost 3 bases, and 11 bases lay between the germline ends. CDR3 in amino acids: CASSRVSFYNEQFF. As DNA, the CDR3 is TGTGCCAGCAGTCGGGTGTCTTTCTACAATGAGCAGTTCTTC.

The CDR3 bases are TGTGCCAGCAAAGGGGGGGCAGCGAGCGCAGATACGCAGTATTTT. Its protein is CASKGGAASADTQYF. The chain carries TRBV13 and TRBJ2-3; tentative D call: TRBD2 (7 bases). The CDR3 sequence is 15 residues long. Between the trimmed V and J ends, which lost 7 bases and 4 bases, there was a span of 18 bases. Germline V gives CDR1 PRHDT, CDR2 FYEKMQ (reference sequence).

CDR3 sequence (DNA): TGTGCCAGTGCGGCTAGCGGGAGTAGGACCCAGTACTTC. This encodes CASAASGSRTQYF. V gene TRBV19 combines with J gene TRBJ2-5, with 10 bases identical to TRBD2. Germline V gene data show CDR1 as LNHDA and CDR2 as SQIVND (reference sequence). CDR3 length equals 13 residues. V lost 8 bases and J lost 7; bases outside the gene matches: 7.